This entry lists 29 T cell receptor beta chains sequenced from one sample in a study of blood T cell repertoires in COVID-19. TCRdb's copy holds only in-frame clones and misses some; the assay was immunoSEQ multiplex PCR. The table includes hundreds of thousands of clones, 85% detected once. The sequencing input was peripheral blood. These receptors were collected from a man in his forties or fifties with COVID-19, enrolled during active disease.

The chain has TRBV4-2 and TRBJ1-5, with D unresolved. From germline, CDR1 is LGHNA and CDR2 YNFKEQ. Trimming stripped 0 bases from V and 7 bases from J, with 16 bases between. The CDR3 length is 16 residues. The CDR3 region is CASSQDGWAGKQPQHF. The CDR3 nucleotides are TGTGCCAGCAGCCAAGATGGGTGGGCAGGTAAGCAGCCCCAGCATTTT.

This chain uses TRBV27 with TRBJ1-6; D possibly corresponds to TRBD1 (6 bases). This CDR3 has 14 residues. Per the germline V gene, CDR1 is MNHEY and CDR2 is SMNVEV (reference sequence). V lost 5 bases to trimming and J lost 9 bases, with 14 bases between them. CDR3 protein: CASSPRQAGSPLHF. DNA for the CDR3: TGTGCCAGCAGTCCTCGACAGGCCGGTTCACCCCTCCACTTT.

This rearrangement joins TRBV30 to TRBJ2-5, with D perhaps TRBD2 (5 bases). Looked up from germline, CDR1 is GTSNPN and CDR2 is SVGIG (reference sequence). V was shortened by 7 bases and J by 1 base, with 13 bases between the two germline ends. CDR3 length equals 13 residues. CDR3 amino acids: CASTRGLQETQYF. DNA of the CDR3: TGTGCCTCAACAAGAGGGCTCCAAGAGACCCAGTACTTC. The full variable domain, in which reference TRBV30 and TRBJ2-5 provide the parts outside the CDR3, is SQTIHQWPATLVQPVGSPLSLECTVEGTSNPNLYWYRQAAGRGLQLLFYSVGIGQISSEVPQNLSASRPQDRQFILSSKKLLLSDSGFYLCASTRGLQETQYFGPGTRLLVL.

The chain joins TRBV28 to TRBJ1-2, with TRBD1 matching over 7 bases. V dropped 8 bases and J dropped 2; count of bases not matched to a gene: 5. Germline V gene data show CDR1 as MDHEN and CDR2 as SYDVKM. The CDR3 is 13 residues long. The DNA of the CDR3 is TGTGCCAGCCGAGACAGGGCAAACTATGGCTACACCTTC. Translated, it gives CASRDRANYGYTF.

The chain recombines TRBV7-8 with TRBJ1-2, with 7 bases aligning to TRBD1. V lost 5 bases, J lost 0 bases, and 6 bases stayed unmatched. This CDR3 region has 15 residues. CDR1 and CDR2 from the germline V gene are SGHVS and FQNEAQ. The CDR3: CASSGRTGSNYGYTF. DNA for the CDR3: TGTGCCAGCAGCGGGCGGACAGGTTCTAACTATGGCTACACCTTC.

The gene calls are TRBV19 and TRBJ1-6; a possible D gene is TRBD1 (6 bases). V lost 5 bases and J 7 bases, leaving 9 bases between the germline ends. Germline V gene data show CDR1 as LNHDA and CDR2 as SQIVND (reference sequence). The CDR3 contains 13 residues. CDR3 DNA: TGTGCCAGTAGTCCACAGGGAAATTCACCCCTCCACTTT. This codes for CASSPQGNSPLHF.

V and J are TRBV28 and TRBJ1-2; 8 positions agree with TRBD1. The length of the CDR3 is 14 residues. Trimming cost V 6 bases and J 2 bases; bases outside gene matches: 5. Germline lookup yields CDR1 MDHEN and CDR2 SYDVKM. The CDR3 sequence: CASRAQGGNYGYTF. The CDR3 DNA reads as TGTGCCAGCAGGGCACAGGGGGGGAACTATGGCTACACCTTC.

This clone occurred a few times. This chain links TRBV19 with TRBJ1-5; D is ambiguous. The CDR3 has 13 residues. The V gene's germline CDR1 is LNHDA and CDR2 SQIVND (reference sequence). Trimming shortened V by 5 bases and J by 7 bases, and 12 bases separated the two germline ends. The CDR3 sequence is CASSQAGQQPQHF. The CDR3 nucleotides are TGTGCCAGTAGTCAGGCAGGTCAGCAGCCCCAGCATTTT.

This clone was detected only once. The V and J genes are TRBV28 and TRBJ1-4, with D tentatively TRBD1 (6 bases). The CDR3 contains 14 residues. Between the trimmed V and J ends, which lost 6 bases and 0 bases, there was a span of 8 bases. From germline, CDR1 is MDHEN and CDR2 SYDVKM. The CDR3 DNA reads as TGTGCCAGCAGCCAGGGGTCAACTAATGAAAAACTGTTTTTT. This gives the protein CASSQGSTNEKLFF.

The V gene is TRBV4-1, the J gene TRBJ2-3, with a weak D call TRBD1 (6 bases). The V gene's germline CDR1 is MGHRA and CDR2 YSYEKL. The CDR3 is 15 amino acids. Trimming removed 4 bases at V and 2 bases at J, with 13 bases between. The CDR3 DNA follows: TGCGCCAGCAGCCCCGAGGGGGTGGACACAGATACGCAGTATTTT. It specifies CASSPEGVDTDTQYF.

The rearrangement uses TRBV5-1 and TRBJ2-3; D is ambiguous. V was pared by 1 base and J by 0 bases, with 9 bases between. This CDR3 contains 15 residues. Per the germline V gene, CDR1 is SGHRS and CDR2 is YFSETQ. This CDR3 is CASSLRFRSTDTQYF. CDR3 in DNA: TGCGCCAGCAGCTTGCGCTTCCGGAGCACAGATACGCAGTATTTT.

The V gene is TRBV24-1, the J gene TRBJ1-5; D may be TRBD1 (6 bases). Trimming removed 3 bases at V and 6 bases at J, with 14 bases between. This CDR3 spans 15 amino acids. The germline gives CDR1 KGHDR, CDR2 SFDVKD. Here the CDR3 DNA reads TGTGCCACCAGTGATGGACAGACTGGGTCTCAGCCCCAGCATTTT. Translated, it gives CATSDGQTGSQPQHF.

This clone was seen only a few times. This sequence joins TRBV7-2 and TRBJ1-2; 7 nucleotides line up with TRBD1. Germline V gives CDR1 SGHTA, CDR2 FQGNSA. The CDR3 is 13 amino acids. V shed 8 bases and J 3 bases; nucleotides not matched to a gene: 6. The CDR3 nucleotides are TGTGCCAGCTCATTACAGGGGCACTATGGCTACACCTTC. Its translation: CASSLQGHYGYTF.

The V gene is TRBV4-3, the J gene TRBJ1-1, with D hard to call. The ends were cut back, 2 bases at V and 2 bases at J, with 6 bases in the middle. The germline V gene has CDR1 LGHNA and CDR2 YSLEER. The CDR3 runs to 13 residues. CDR3: CASSQQTNTEAFF. In nucleotides, the CDR3 is TGCGCCAGCAGCCAACAGACAAACACTGAAGCTTTCTTT.

The chain couples TRBV12-3 or TRBV12-4 to TRBJ1-5; 8 nucleotides agree with TRBD1. The CDR3 contains 13 residues. The V and J ends lost 7 bases and 6 bases, in that order; junction bases with no gene match: 5. CDR3 bases: TGTGCCAGCACTGACAGGGGTGGTCAGCCCCAGCATTTT. Translating it yields CASTDRGGQPQHF.

The rearrangement uses TRBV9 and TRBJ1-4, with D possibly TRBD1 on 6 matching bases. The germline gives CDR1 SGDLS, CDR2 YYNGEE. Between the trimmed V and J ends, which lost 4 bases and 0 bases, there was a span of 10 bases. The CDR3 length is 15 residues. The CDR3 nucleotides are TGTGCCAGCAGCCCGAGACAGGCAACTAATGAAAAACTGTTTTTT. As protein: CASSPRQATNEKLFF.

In the case of this clone: The same CDR3 arises from other DNA sequences in this sample as well. The gene calls are TRBV11-2 and TRBJ2-1; the D gene is possibly TRBD2 (6 bases). Trimming left V 3 bases short and J 5 bases short, with 8 bases between. This CDR3 has 13 amino acids. Germline V gives CDR1 SGHAT, CDR2 FQNNGV. The CDR3 DNA sequence: TGTGCCAGCAGCTTGGGACTTAACAATGAGCAGTTCTTC. Its protein is CASSLGLNNEQFF.

J is TRBJ2-2 and V is TRBV12-3 or TRBV12-4; D might be TRBD1 (5 bases). Trimming took 6 bases from V and 4 from J, leaving 9 bases between them. The CDR3 covers 13 residues. CDR3 amino acids: CASSRDSTGELFF. The CDR3 nucleotides read TGTGCCAGCAGCCGCGACAGCACCGGGGAGCTGTTTTTT.

The chain employs TRBV19 and TRBJ1-2; perhaps TRBD1 as D (6 bases). Looked up from germline, CDR1 is LNHDA and CDR2 is SQIVND (reference sequence). Trimming took off 6 bases at V and 4 bases at J, with 15 bases between the two ends. The CDR3 is made up of 14 amino acids. CDR3 protein: CASRPRQAGYGYTF. The CDR3 region has the DNA TGTGCCAGTAGGCCGAGACAGGCGGGCTATGGCTACACCTTC.

The chain combines TRBV28 with TRBJ1-1; weak D call: TRBD1 (5 bases). Germline CDR1 reads MDHEN; CDR2 reads SYDVKM. The V and J ends lost 5 bases and 1 base respectively, with 14 bases between them. This CDR3 contains 15 residues. The CDR3 DNA reads as TGTGCCAGCAGTCCTAGGGCAGGGTGGAACACTGAAGCTTTCTTT. Its translation is CASSPRAGWNTEAFF.

This clone was detected only once. The chain is built from TRBV5-1 and TRBJ1-3, with 10 bases aligning to TRBD1. The J segment lost 1 base and the V segment lost 4 bases, leaving 11 bases of the junction unmatched. Germline CDR1 reads SGHRS; CDR2 reads YFSETQ. This CDR3 comprises 18 residues. The chain's CDR3 is CASSLETGGFSSGNTIYF. CDR3 in DNA: TGCGCCAGCAGCCTGGAGACAGGGGGCTTTTCTTCTGGAAACACCATATATTTT.

The chain is built from TRBV10-2 and TRBJ1-1; the D gene is possibly TRBD1 (6 bases). Germline values: CDR1 WSHSY, CDR2 SAAADI. Trimming cost V 7 bases and J 3 bases, with 12 bases left between them. The CDR3 extends over 13 amino acids. The CDR3 protein is CASNSQGHTEAFF. Here the CDR3 DNA reads TGCGCCAGCAACTCCCAGGGGCACACTGAAGCTTTCTTT.

J is TRBJ2-1 and V is TRBV25-1, with 13 bases matching TRBD2. CDR3 length: 17 residues. J lost 9 bases, V lost 4 bases, and 12 bases had no gene match. Germline CDR1 is MGHDK and CDR2 is SYGVNS. This CDR3 is CASSVLTSGGAKVEQFF. Written as DNA, the CDR3 is TGTGCCAGCAGTGTACTAACTAGCGGGGGGGCCAAGGTTGAGCAGTTCTTC.

The chain joins TRBV28 to TRBJ2-1, with 11 positions matching TRBD2. The CDR3 extends over 17 amino acids. V trimming: 0 bases; J trimming: 6 bases; junction bases outside the gene matches: 7. CDR1 and CDR2 (germline): MDHEN, SYDVKM. Here the CDR3 reads CASSLWLAGGHINEQFF. The CDR3, as DNA: TGTGCCAGCAGTTTATGGTTAGCGGGGGGGCACATCAATGAGCAGTTCTTC.

The genes are TRBV28 and TRBJ1-1; 12 bases are a match to TRBD1. Germline V lookup: CDR1 MDHEN, CDR2 SYDVKM. Losses at the gene ends were 7 bases for V and 5 bases for J; bases not matched to a gene: 11. CDR3 length equals 16 residues. The CDR3 sequence: CASIFPGDRGRTEAFF. For the CDR3, the DNA is TGTGCCAGCATTTTCCCTGGGGACAGGGGGCGTACTGAAGCTTTCTTT.

The CDR3 protein is CASTLMDSYNEQFF. For the CDR3, the DNA is TGCGCCAGCACCTTAATGGACAGCTACAATGAGCAGTTCTTC. The chain couples TRBV5-1 to TRBJ2-1; TRBD1 is a possible D gene (6 bases). The CDR3 extends over 14 amino acids. Trimming took off 6 bases at V and 3 bases at J, with 13 bases between the two ends. Germline CDR1 is SGHRS and CDR2 is YFSETQ. Combining the CDR3 with reference TRBV5-1 and TRBJ2-1 gives the whole variable domain KAGVTQTPRYLIKTRGQQVTLSCSPISGHRSVSWYQQTPGQGLQFLFEYFSETQRNKGNFPGRFSGRQFSNSRSEMNVSTLELGDSALYLCASTLMDSYNEQFFGPGTRLTVL.

The CDR3 sequence is CASSQPGGGETQYF. The CDR3 DNA reads as TGTGCCAGCAGCCAACCCGGGGGTGGGGAGACCCAGTACTTC. The genes are TRBV3-1 (or the pseudogene TRBV3-2) and TRBJ2-5, with D tentatively TRBD2 (6 bases). With 2 bases removed from V and 5 bases from J, the gap between germline ends came to 12 bases. Germline CDR1 is LGHDT and CDR2 is YNNKEL (reference sequence). The CDR3 spans 14 residues.

The chain combines TRBV15 with TRBJ1-2, with 7 bases aligning to TRBD1. Germline CDR1 LNHNV, CDR2 YYDKDF (reference sequence). The J segment lost 4 bases and the V segment lost 8 bases, leaving 10 bases of the junction unmatched. The CDR3 totals 14 residues. As DNA, the CDR3 is TGTGCCACCCAGCGGACCAAGGGGGCCTATGGCTACACCTTC. As protein: CATQRTKGAYGYTF.

V and J are TRBV6-5 and TRBJ1-5, with D hard to call. There are 13 residues in the CDR3. Germline assignment: CDR1 MNHEY and CDR2 SVGAGI. V was trimmed by 7 bases and J by 1 base, leaving 8 bases between them. Here the CDR3 DNA reads TGTGCCAGCACAGTGATAAGCAATCAGCCCCAGCATTTT. It yields the protein CASTVISNQPQHF.